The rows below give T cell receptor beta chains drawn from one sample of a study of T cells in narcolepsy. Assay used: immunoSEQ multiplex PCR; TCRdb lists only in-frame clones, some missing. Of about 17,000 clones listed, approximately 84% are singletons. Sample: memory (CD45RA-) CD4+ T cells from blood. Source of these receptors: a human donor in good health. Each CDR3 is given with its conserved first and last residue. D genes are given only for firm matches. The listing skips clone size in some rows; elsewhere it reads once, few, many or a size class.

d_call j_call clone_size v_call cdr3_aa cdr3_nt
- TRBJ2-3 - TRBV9 CASSFEGGPWDTQYF TGTGCCAGCAGCTTCGAGGGGGGGCCGTGGGATACGCAGTATTTT
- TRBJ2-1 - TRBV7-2 CASSLTQGGRQFF TGTGCCAGCAGCTTGACTCAGGGGGGTAGGCAGTTCTTC
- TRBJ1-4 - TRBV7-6 CASSFGSLNEKLFF TGTGCCAGCAGCTTCGGGAGCCTTAATGAAAAACTGTTTTTT
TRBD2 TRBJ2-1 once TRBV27 CASRLLAGGFHEQFF TGTGCCAGCAGGTTACTAGCGGGGGGTTTTCATGAGCAGTTCTTC
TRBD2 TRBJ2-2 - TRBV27 CARPLLAGGTTGELFF TGTGCCAGGCCTCTACTAGCGGGAGGAACCACCGGGGAGCTGTTTTTT
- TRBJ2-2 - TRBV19 CASSILGETGELFF TGTGCCAGTAGTATACTCGGAGAAACCGGGGAGCTGTTTTTT
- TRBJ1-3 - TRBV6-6 CASSDVGRNGNTIYF TGTGCCAGCAGTGACGTGGGGCGGAATGGAAACACCATATATTTT
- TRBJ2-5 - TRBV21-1 CASSKGGILGSGARETQYF TGTGCCAGCAGCAAAGGAGGGATTTTGGGAAGCGGGGCTCGGGAGACCCAGTACTTC
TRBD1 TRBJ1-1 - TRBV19 CASSHGTGGEAFF TGTGCCAGTAGTCACGGGACAGGGGGCGAAGCTTTCTTT
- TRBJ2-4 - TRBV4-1 CASSQDGGRIQYF TGCGCCAGCAGCCAAGATGGGGGTCGCATTCAGTACTTC
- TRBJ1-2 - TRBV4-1 CASSRTTTDGYTF TGCGCCAGCAGCCGAACAACCACGGATGGCTACACCTTC
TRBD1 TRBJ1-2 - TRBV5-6 CASTKQGRSYGYTF TGTGCCAGCACCAAACAGGGGCGCAGCTATGGCTACACCTTC
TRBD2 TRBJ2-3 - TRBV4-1 CASSQPGLAGGPTDTQYF TGCGCCAGCAGCCAACCGGGACTAGCGGGGGGGCCGACAGATACGCAGTATTTT
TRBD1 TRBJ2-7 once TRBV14 CASSPGQASNYEQYF TGTGCCAGCAGCCCAGGACAGGCGTCAAACTACGAGCAGTACTTC
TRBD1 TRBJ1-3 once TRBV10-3 CAISENRGSGNTIYF TGTGCCATCAGTGAAAACAGGGGGTCTGGAAACACCATATATTTT
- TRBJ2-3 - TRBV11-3 CASSLARVDTQYF TGTGCCAGCAGCTTAGCACGGGTGGATACGCAGTATTTT
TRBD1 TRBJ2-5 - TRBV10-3 CAIRTGDGETQYF TGTGCCATTCGGACAGGGGATGGAGAGACCCAGTACTTC
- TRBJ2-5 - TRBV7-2 CASSLVSRSDETQYF TGTGCCAGCAGCTTAGTCTCGCGCTCGGATGAGACCCAGTACTTC
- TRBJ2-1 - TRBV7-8 CASSQSHLDEQFF TGTGCCAGCAGCCAAAGTCATCTTGATGAGCAGTTCTTC
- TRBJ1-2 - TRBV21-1 CASSKVGPGSYGYTF -
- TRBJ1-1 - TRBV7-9 CASSFNVITEAFF TGTGCCAGCAGCTTTAATGTGATCACTGAAGCTTTCTTT
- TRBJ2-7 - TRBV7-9 CASSLSQGRHEQYF TGTGCCAGCAGCTTAAGTCAGGGTAGACACGAGCAGTACTTC
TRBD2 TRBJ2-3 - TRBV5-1 CASSSGLAGVTDTQYF TGCGCCAGCAGCTCGGGACTAGCGGGGGTTACCGATACGCAGTATTTT
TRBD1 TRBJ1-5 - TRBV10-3 CATAAQQGRGNQPQHF TGTGCCACCGCCGCCCAACAGGGGAGAGGGAATCAGCCCCAGCATTTT
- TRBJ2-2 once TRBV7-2 CASSRDFYTGELFF TGTGCCAGCAGCAGGGACTTCTACACCGGGGAGCTGTTTTTT
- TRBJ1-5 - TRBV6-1 CASSPRGFSNQPQHF TGTGCCAGCAGCCCCCGCGGATTTAGCAATCAGCCCCAGCATTTT
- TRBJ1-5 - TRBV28 CASSGGGGNQPQHF TGTGCCAGCAGTGGGGGGGGAGGCAATCAGCCCCAGCATTTT
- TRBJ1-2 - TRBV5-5 CASSLAGVVGNYGYTF TGTGCCAGCAGCCTGGCAGGGGTGGTTGGTAACTATGGCTACACCTTC
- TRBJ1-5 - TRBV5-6 CASSFGQDQPQHF TGTGCCAGCAGTTTTGGGCAGGATCAGCCCCAGCATTTT
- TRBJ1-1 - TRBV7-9 CASSLATTEAFF TGTGCCAGCAGCTTAGCGACGACTGAAGCTTTCTTT
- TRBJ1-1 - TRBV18 CASSPLGAAEAFF TGTGCCAGCTCACCACTGGGGGCAGCTGAAGCTTTCTTT
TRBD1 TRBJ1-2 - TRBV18 CASSPTGYNYGYTF TGTGCCAGCTCACCGACAGGGTATAACTATGGCTACACCTTC
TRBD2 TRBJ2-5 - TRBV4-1 CASSRPGRGETQYF TGCGCCAGCAGCCGACCCGGGAGGGGCGAGACCCAGTACTTC
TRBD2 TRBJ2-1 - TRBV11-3 CASSLGGGTSGFNEQFF TGTGCCAGCAGCTTAGGGGGCGGGACTAGCGGGTTCAATGAGCAGTTCTTC
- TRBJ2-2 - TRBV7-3 CASSLTGSGELFF TGTGCCAGCAGCTTAACGGGTTCCGGGGAGCTGTTTTTT
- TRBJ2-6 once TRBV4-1 CASSQGHSSGANVLTF TGCGCCAGCAGCCAAGGACATTCTTCTGGGGCCAACGTCCTGACTTTC
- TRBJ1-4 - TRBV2 CASSVRQWANEKLFF TGTGCCAGCAGTGTTAGACAGTGGGCGAATGAAAAACTGTTTTTT
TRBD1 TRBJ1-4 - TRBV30 CAWSRNRGNVRLEKLFF TGTGCCTGGAGTAGAAACAGGGGAAACGTTCGATTAGAAAAACTGTTTTTT
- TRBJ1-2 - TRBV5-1 CASTRDANNYGYTF TGCGCCAGCACTCGGGACGCGAACAACTATGGCTACACCTTC
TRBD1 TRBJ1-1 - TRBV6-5 CASSYTRGRAAEAFF TGTGCCAGCAGTTACACCAGGGGGCGCGCGGCTGAAGCTTTCTTT
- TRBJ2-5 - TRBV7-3 CASSRLGYQETQYF TGTGCCAGCAGCCGACTAGGGTACCAAGAGACCCAGTACTTC
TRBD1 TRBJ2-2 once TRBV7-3 CASSPTGGDTGELFF TGTGCCAGCAGCCCGACAGGGGGCGACACCGGGGAGCTGTTTTTT
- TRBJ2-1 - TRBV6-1 CASTVTSSYNEQFF TGTGCCAGCACGGTAACGAGCTCCTACAATGAGCAGTTCTTC
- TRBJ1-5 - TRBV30 CAWNLDSNQPQHF TGTGCCTGGAATTTGGATAGCAATCAGCCCCAGCATTTT
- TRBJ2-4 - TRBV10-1 CASSEGAVEGIQYF TGCGCCAGCAGTGAGGGCGCAGTCGAGGGCATTCAGTACTTC
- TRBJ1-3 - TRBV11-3 CASSLGPASSGNTIYF TGTGCCAGCAGCTTAGGTCCGGCGAGCTCTGGAAACACCATATATTTT
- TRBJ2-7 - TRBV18 CASSPVAGPIEQYF TGTGCCAGCTCACCAGTGGCAGGCCCCATCGAGCAGTACTTC
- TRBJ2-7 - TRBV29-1 CSVDSGAEQYF TGCAGCGTTGATTCGGGGGCCGAGCAGTACTTC
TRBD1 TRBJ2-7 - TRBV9 CASSPRFWTGSGEQYF TGTGCCAGCAGCCCCAGATTTTGGACAGGCTCGGGCGAGCAGTACTTC
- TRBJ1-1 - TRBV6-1 CASTFGGQIEQGAFF TGTGCCAGCACCTTTGGGGGTCAAATCGAGCAGGGAGCTTTCTTT
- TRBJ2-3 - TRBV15 CATSRAGTYTQYF TGTGCCACCAGCAGAGCCGGGACTTATACGCAGTATTTT
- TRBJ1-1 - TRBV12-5 CASGSALRADSPNTEAFF TGTGCTAGTGGTTCGGCCCTCCGAGCGGACAGTCCGAACACTGAAGCTTTCTTT
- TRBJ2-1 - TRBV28 CASSFALRQFF TGTGCCAGCAGTTTCGCCCTTCGCCAGTTCTTC